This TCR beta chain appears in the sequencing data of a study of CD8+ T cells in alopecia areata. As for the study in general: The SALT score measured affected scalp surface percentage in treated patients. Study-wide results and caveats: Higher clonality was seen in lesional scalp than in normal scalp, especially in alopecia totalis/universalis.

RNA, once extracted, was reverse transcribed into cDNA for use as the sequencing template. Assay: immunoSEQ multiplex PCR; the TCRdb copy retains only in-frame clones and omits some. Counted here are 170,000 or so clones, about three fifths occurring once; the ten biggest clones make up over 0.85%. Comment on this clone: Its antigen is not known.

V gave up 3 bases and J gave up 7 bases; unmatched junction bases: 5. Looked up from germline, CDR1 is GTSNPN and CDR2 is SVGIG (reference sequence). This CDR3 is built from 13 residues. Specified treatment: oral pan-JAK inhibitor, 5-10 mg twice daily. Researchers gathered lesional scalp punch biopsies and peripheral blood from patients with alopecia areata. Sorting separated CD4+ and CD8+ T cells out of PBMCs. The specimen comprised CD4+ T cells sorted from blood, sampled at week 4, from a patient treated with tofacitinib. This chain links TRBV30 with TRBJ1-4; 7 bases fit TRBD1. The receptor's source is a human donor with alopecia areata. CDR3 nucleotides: TGTGCCTGGAGGAGGACAGGTGGTGAAAAACTGTTTTTT. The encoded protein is CAWRRTGGEKLFF.